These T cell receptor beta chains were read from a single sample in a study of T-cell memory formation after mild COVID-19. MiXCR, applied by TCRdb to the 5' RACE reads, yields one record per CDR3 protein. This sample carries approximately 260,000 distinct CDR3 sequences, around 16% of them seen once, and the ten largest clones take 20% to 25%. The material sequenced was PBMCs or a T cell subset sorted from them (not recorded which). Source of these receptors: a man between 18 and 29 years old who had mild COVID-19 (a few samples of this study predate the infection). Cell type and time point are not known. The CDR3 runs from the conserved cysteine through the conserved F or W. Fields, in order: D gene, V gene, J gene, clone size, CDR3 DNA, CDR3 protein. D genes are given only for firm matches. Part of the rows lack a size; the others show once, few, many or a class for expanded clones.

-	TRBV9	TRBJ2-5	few	TGTGCCAGCAGCGTAGCGGCAGGGGGGGAGACCCAGTACTTC	CASSVAAGGETQYF
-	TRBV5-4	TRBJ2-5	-	TGTGCCAGCAGCTCATACAGGGATGGGGAGACCCAGTACTTC	CASSSYRDGETQYF
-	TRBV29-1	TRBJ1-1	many	TGCAGCGTGCAAGGGGGGAACACTGAAGCTTTCTTT	CSVQGGNTEAFF
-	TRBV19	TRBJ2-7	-	TGTGCCAGTAGTACGGGGTATAGGATGAACGAGCAGTACTTC	CASSTGYRMNEQYF
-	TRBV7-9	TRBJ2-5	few	TGTGCCAGCAGCACCCTAAGGAGTAGGCAGGGAGGACAAGAGACCCAGTACTTC	CASSTLRSRQGGQETQYF
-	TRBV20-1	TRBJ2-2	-	TGCAGTGCTCGGCGAAGTGCTTCCACCGGGGAGCTGTTTTTT	CSARRSASTGELFF
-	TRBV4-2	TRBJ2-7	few	TGTGCCAGCAGCCAGGGACGGGAATCCTACGAGCAGTACTTC	CASSQGRESYEQYF
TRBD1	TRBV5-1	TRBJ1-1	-	TGCGCCAGCAGCGGGGACAGCGAGAACACTGAAGCTTTCTTT	CASSGDSENTEAFF
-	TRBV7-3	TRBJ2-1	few	TGTGCCAGCAGCTCGCAGGCTAGGAATGAGCAGTTCTTC	CASSSQARNEQFF
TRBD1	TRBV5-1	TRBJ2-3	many	TGCGCCAGCAGGAGACAGGGAGGCACAGATACGCAGTATTTT	CASRRQGGTDTQYF
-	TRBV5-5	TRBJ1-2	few	TGTGCCAGCAGCTCACCGGGGGCTAGCTATGGCTACACCTTC	CASSSPGASYGYTF
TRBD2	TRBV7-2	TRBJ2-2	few	TGTGCCAGCAGCTTAGCGAGCGGGACCGTGGGCACCGGGGAGCTGTTTTTT	CASSLASGTVGTGELFF
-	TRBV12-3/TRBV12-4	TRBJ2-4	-	TGTGCCAGCATCGGCAGGGAAGCCAAAAACATTCAGTACTTC	CASIGREAKNIQYF
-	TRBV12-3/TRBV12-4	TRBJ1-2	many	TGTGCCAGCAGATTCCAGGGCAGTGGGGGCTACACCTTC	CASRFQGSGGYTF
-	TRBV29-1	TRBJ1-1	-	TGCAGCGTGGGAGTTATGTCTGAAGCTTTCTTT	CSVGVMSEAFF
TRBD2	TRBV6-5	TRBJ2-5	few	TGTGCCAGCAGCTCCGGGACTAGCGGTGAGGCCCAGTACTTC	CASSSGTSGEAQYF
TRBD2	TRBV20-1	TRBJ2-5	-	TGCAGTGCTAGAGTAACTAGCGGGGCCCAAGAGACCCAGTACTTC	CSARVTSGAQETQYF
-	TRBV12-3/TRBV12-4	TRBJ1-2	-	TGTGCCAGCGGCTTAGGAGCTAACTATGGCTACACCTTC	CASGLGANYGYTF
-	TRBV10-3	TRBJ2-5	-	TGTGCCATCAGTGCTGACACCGCGCAAGAGACCCAGTACTTC	CAISADTAQETQYF
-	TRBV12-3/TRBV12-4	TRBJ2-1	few	TGTGCCAGCAGATCATCTAGCTCCTACAATGAGCAGTTCTTC	CASRSSSSYNEQFF